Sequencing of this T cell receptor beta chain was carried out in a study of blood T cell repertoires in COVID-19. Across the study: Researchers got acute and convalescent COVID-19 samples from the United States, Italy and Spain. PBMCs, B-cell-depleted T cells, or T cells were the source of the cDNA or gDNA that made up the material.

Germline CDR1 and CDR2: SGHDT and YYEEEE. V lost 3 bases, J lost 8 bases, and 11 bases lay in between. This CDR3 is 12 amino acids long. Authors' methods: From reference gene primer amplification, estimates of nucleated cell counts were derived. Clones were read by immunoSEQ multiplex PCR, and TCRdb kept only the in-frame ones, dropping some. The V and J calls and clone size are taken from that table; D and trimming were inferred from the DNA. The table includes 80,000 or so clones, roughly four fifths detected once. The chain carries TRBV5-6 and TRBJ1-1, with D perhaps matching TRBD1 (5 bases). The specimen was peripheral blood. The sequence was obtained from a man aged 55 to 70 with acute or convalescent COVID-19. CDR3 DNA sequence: TGTGCCAGCAGCTCGGGAGGGGTCGAAGCTTTCTTT. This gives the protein CASSSGGVEAFF.